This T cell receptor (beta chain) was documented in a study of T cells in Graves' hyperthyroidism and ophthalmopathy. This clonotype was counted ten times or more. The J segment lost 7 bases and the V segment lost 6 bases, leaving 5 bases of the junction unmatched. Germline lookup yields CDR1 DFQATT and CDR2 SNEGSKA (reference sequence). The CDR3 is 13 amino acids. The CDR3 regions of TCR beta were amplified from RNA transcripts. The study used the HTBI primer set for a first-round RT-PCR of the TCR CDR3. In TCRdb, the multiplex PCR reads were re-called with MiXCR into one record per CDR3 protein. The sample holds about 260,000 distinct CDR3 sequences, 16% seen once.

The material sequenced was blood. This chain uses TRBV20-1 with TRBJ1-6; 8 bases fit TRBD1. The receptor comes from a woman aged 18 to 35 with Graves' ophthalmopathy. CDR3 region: CSAGTGGNSPLHF. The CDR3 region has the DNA TGCAGTGCAGGGACAGGTGGAAATTCACCCCTCCACTTT.